The rows below give T cell receptor beta chains drawn from one sample of a study of vaccination effects on CD4 cells after COVID-19. No cognate antigen is known for these TCRs. Sequencing used immunoSEQ multiplex PCR; TCRdb keeps in-frame clones, though not all of them. The repertoire consists of roughly 41,000 clones, with more than 60% occurring once and the leading ten covering 20% to 30%. This material consisted of CD4+ T cells from PBMCs cultured with HCoV-OC43 spike peptides, taken before COVID-19 vaccination. The receptors were sampled from a human donor who received a COVID-19 vaccine. The CDR3 runs from the conserved cysteine through the conserved F or W. The D gene is left open where the match is weak. Not every row has a clone size; where given, it reads once, few, many or a size class.

15	.	TRBD1	TRBV6-5	TRBJ1-2	CASSYLTGIAYGYTF	TGTGCCAGCAGTTACTTGACAGGGATAGCCTATGGCTACACCTTC
15	.	.	TRBV11-2	TRBJ1-2	CASSFGRSSFYGYTF	TGTGCCAGCAGCTTCGGCAGGTCCTCCTTTTATGGCTACACCTTC
15	.	TRBD1	TRBV7-9	TRBJ2-5	CASSLVNRGKETQYF	TGTGCCAGCAGCTTAGTGAACAGGGGAAAGGAGACCCAGTACTTC
16	few	TRBD2	TRBV10-2	TRBJ2-7	CASRPPTSGGDYEQYF	TGCGCCAGCAGGCCACCGACTAGCGGGGGGGACTACGAGCAGTACTTC
14	.	TRBD1	TRBV5-1	TRBJ2-3	CASSLASQGNTQYF	TGCGCCAGCAGCTTGGCCTCACAGGGGAATACGCAGTATTTT
15	.	.	TRBV6-6	TRBJ2-7	CASSYSQGTTYEQYF	TGTGCCAGCAGTTACTCACAGGGAACCACCTACGAGCAGTACTTC
16	few	.	TRBV4-1	TRBJ1-4	CASSQKGVVVGEKLFF	TGCGCCAGCAGCCAAAAGGGAGTAGTGGTTGGTGAAAAACTGTTTTTT
20	.	TRBD2	TRBV5-1	TRBJ2-6	CASSTPGLAGGLSGANVLTF	TGCGCCAGCAGCACACCGGGACTAGCGGGGGGCCTGTCCGGGGCCAACGTCCTGACTTTC
12	.	.	TRBV6-5	TRBJ2-5	CASRRGKETQYF	TGTGCCAGCAGGAGGGGGAAAGAGACCCAGTACTTC
16	.	TRBD2	TRBV14	TRBJ2-2	CASSKLLAGGTGELFF	TGTGCCAGCAGCAAACTACTAGCGGGAGGGACCGGGGAGCTGTTTTTT
15	.	.	TRBV19	TRBJ2-2	CASTPRGRVPGELFF	TGTGCCAGTACCCCGAGGGGGAGGGTCCCCGGGGAGCTGTTTTTT
13	few	.	TRBV18	TRBJ1-6	CASSPEGNSPLHF	TGTGCCAGCTCACCAGAAGGAAATTCACCCCTCCACTTT
14	once	TRBD2	TRBV6-1	TRBJ2-1	CASSEMDSAGREFF	TGTGCCAGCAGTGAAATGGACTCGGCAGGGAGGGAGTTCTTC
12	few	TRBD1	TRBV30	TRBJ1-6	CAWDRGNSPLHF	TGTGCCTGGGACAGGGGAAATTCACCCCTCCACTTT
13	few	.	TRBV7-2	TRBJ1-2	CASSPGPTYGYTF	TGTGCCAGCAGTCCAGGGCCTACCTATGGCTACACCTTC
20	.	TRBD1	TRBV5-1	TRBJ2-1	CASSLRGGTGKFGTRNEQFF	TGCGCCAGCAGCTTGAGAGGGGGGACAGGGAAGTTCGGAACAAGAAATGAGCAGTTCTTC
16	.	.	TRBV7-2	TRBJ2-5	CASRRGGGRKQETQYF	TGTGCCAGCCGGAGGGGGGGCGGCAGAAAACAAGAGACCCAGTACTTC
13	.	.	TRBV29-1	TRBJ1-5	CSASDTPYQPQHF	TGCAGCGCCTCGGACACCCCCTATCAGCCCCAGCATTTT
15	.	TRBD1	TRBV6-5	TRBJ2-2	CASSYKGANTGELFF	TGTGCCAGCAGTTACAAGGGGGCCAACACCGGGGAGCTGTTTTTT
17	.	TRBD2	TRBV30	TRBJ2-1	CAWSVEAKGLVRNEQFF	TGTGCCTGGAGTGTAGAAGCAAAGGGACTAGTAAGGAATGAGCAGTTCTTC
17	.	TRBD1	TRBV4-1	TRBJ2-3	CASSQANRGDGTDTQYF	TGCGCCAGCAGCCAGGCCAACAGGGGCGACGGCACAGATACGCAGTATTTT
17	.	.	TRBV10-3	TRBJ2-2	CATKGVTGTSNTGELFF	TGTGCCACGAAGGGGGTTACCGGGACATCGAACACCGGGGAGCTGTTTTTT
15	.	.	TRBV6-5	TRBJ2-2	CASLEEGAEAGELFF	TGTGCCAGCCTTGAGGAGGGGGCAGAAGCCGGGGAGCTGTTTTTT
12	few	.	TRBV3-1/TRBV3-2	TRBJ2-1	CASSLGGGEQFF	TGTGCCAGCAGCCTGGGTGGGGGTGAGCAGTTCTTC
16	.	TRBD1	TRBV7-8	TRBJ2-3	CASSLSRWQGADTQYF	TGTGCCAGCAGCTTGTCCCGGTGGCAGGGGGCAGATACGCAGTATTTT
10	.	.	TRBV29-1	TRBJ1-2	CSVDESGYTF	TGCAGCGTTGATGAGAGTGGCTACACCTTC
13	.	.	TRBV10-3	TRBJ1-1	CAISRTDNTEAFF	TGTGCCATCAGTCGGACCGACAACACTGAAGCTTTCTTT
11	.	.	TRBV27	TRBJ2-5	CASRTQETQYF	TGTGCCAGCAGAACCCAAGAGACCCAGTACTTC
18	.	.	TRBV28	TRBJ2-1	CASSPRVWGRKVVNEQFF	TGTGCCAGCAGTCCAAGGGTGTGGGGGAGGAAGGTGGTCAATGAGCAGTTCTTC
14	few	TRBD1	TRBV28	TRBJ2-4	CASSPAGGQNIQYF	TGTGCCAGCAGTCCCGCAGGGGGCCAAAACATTCAGTACTTC
13	.	TRBD2	TRBV2	TRBJ2-5	CASSSGGMETQYF	TGTGCCAGCAGTAGCGGGGGTATGGAGACCCAGTACTTC
15	.	.	TRBV19	TRBJ1-2	CASSSSRRANYGYTF	TGTGCCAGTAGTTCCTCTCGAAGGGCTAACTATGGCTACACCTTC
12	.	.	TRBV20-1	TRBJ1-2	CSASPPNYGYTF	TGCAGTGCTAGTCCTCCTAACTATGGCTACACCTTC
12	.	.	TRBV12-3/TRBV12-4	TRBJ1-1	CASSSRTSEAFF	TGTGCCAGCAGTTCACGGACCTCTGAAGCTTTCTTT
15	few	.	TRBV30	TRBJ1-1	CAWSVLEGGNTEAFF	TGTGCCTGGAGTGTACTGGAAGGGGGGAACACTGAAGCTTTCTTT
17	.	TRBD2	TRBV20-1	TRBJ2-3	CSASVAGGAVLTDTQYF	TGCAGTGCTAGTGTGGCCGGGGGGGCCGTGTTAACAGATACGCAGTATTTT
17	.	.	TRBV12-1	TRBJ2-6	CASSTRDRISGANVLTF	TGTGCCAGCAGCACCCGAGACAGGATCTCTGGGGCCAACGTCCTGACTTTC
14	.	.	TRBV27	TRBJ1-5	CASSFGRGDQPQHF	TGTGCCAGCAGTTTTGGCAGGGGCGATCAGCCCCAGCATTTT
12	.	TRBD1	TRBV6-6	TRBJ1-6	CATYDRASPLHF	TGTGCCACCTATGACAGGGCCTCACCCCTCCACTTT
13	.	.	TRBV6-6	TRBJ1-2	CASSPQADYGYTF	TGTGCCAGCAGTCCACAGGCAGACTATGGCTACACCTTC
17	few	TRBD2	TRBV5-1	TRBJ2-7	CASSNGLAGNPSGEQYF	TGCGCCAGCAGCAACGGACTAGCGGGGAACCCCTCGGGCGAGCAGTACTTC
15	.	.	TRBV4-3	TRBJ2-1	CASSQDLGTWNEQFF	TGCGCCAGCAGCCAAGATCTGGGGACCTGGAATGAGCAGTTCTTC